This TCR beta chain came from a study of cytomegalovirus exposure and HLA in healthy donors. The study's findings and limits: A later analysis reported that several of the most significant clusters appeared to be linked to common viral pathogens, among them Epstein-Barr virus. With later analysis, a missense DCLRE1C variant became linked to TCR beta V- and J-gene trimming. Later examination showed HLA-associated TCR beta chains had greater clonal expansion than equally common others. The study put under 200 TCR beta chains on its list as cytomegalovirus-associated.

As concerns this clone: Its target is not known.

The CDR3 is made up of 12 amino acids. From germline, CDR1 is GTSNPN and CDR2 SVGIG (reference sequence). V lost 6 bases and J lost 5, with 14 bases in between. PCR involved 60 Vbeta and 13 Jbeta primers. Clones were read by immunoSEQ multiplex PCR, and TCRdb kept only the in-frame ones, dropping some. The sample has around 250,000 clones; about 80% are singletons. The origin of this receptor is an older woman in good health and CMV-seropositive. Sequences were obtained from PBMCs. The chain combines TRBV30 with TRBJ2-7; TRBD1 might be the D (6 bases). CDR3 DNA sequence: TGTGCCTGCCGCACCTACAGGGACGAGCAGTACTTC. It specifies CACRTYRDEQYF.